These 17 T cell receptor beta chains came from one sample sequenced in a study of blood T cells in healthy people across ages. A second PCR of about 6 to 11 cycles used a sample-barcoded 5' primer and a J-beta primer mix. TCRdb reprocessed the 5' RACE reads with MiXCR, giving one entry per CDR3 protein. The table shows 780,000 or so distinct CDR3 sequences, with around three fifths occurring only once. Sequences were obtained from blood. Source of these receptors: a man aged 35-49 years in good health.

The CDR3 protein is CASMGSTHNEQFF. The CDR3 DNA reads as TGTGCCAGCATGGGGTCGACGCACAATGAGCAGTTCTTC. V is TRBV6-2 or TRBV6-3 and J is TRBJ2-1, with D unclear. V lost 7 bases and J lost 5, with 12 bases in between. Germline V CDR1 and CDR2: MNHEY, SVGEGT. This CDR3 has 13 residues.

The CDR3 coding sequence is TGTGCCAGCAGTCCAACTACAGGGCTTGGGGCCAACGTCCTGACTTTC. It encodes CASSPTTGLGANVLTF. This chain connects TRBV28 to TRBJ2-6; D may be TRBD1 (6 bases). With 5 bases removed from V and 3 bases from J, the gap between germline ends came to 14 bases. The CDR3 is 16 residues long. CDR1 is MDHEN and CDR2 is SYDVKM in the germline V gene.

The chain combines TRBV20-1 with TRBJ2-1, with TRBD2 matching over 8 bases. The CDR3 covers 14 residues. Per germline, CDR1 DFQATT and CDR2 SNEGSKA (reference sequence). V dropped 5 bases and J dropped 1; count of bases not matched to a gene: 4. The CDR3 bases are TGCAGTGCTCAACGGGGGGGTTCCTACAATGAGCAGTTCTTC. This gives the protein CSAQRGGSYNEQFF.

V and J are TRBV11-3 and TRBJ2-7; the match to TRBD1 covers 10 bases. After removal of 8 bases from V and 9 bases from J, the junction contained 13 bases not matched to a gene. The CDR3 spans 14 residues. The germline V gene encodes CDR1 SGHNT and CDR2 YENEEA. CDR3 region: CASDHGTGDQGQYF. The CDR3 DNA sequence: TGTGCCAGCGACCACGGGACAGGGGATCAGGGGCAGTACTTC.

The CDR3 DNA follows: TGTGCCAGCAGTTCCAGACAGGCAACTAATGAAAAACTGTTTTTT. It yields the protein CASSSRQATNEKLFF. The genes are TRBV28 and TRBJ1-4; D might be TRBD1 (6 bases). There are 15 residues in the CDR3. The V end was cut by 4 bases, the J end by 0 bases, with 9 bases between. Germline loops: CDR1 MDHEN, CDR2 SYDVKM.

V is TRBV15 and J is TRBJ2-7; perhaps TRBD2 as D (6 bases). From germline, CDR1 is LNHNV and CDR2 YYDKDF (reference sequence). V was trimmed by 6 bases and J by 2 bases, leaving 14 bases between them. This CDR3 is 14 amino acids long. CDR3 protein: CATSEASGAYEQYF. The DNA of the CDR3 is TGTGCCACCAGTGAAGCGTCGGGAGCCTACGAGCAGTACTTC. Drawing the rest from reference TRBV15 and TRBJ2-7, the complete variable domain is DAMVIQNPRYQVTQFGKPVTLSCSQTLNHNVMYWYQQKSSQAPKLLFHYYDKDFNNEADTPDNFQSRRPNTSFCFLDIRSPGLGDTAMYLCATSEASGAYEQYFGPGTRLTVT.

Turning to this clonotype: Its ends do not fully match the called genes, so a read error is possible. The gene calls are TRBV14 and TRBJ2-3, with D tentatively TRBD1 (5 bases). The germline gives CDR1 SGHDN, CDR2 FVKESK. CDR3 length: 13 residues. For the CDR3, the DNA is TGTGCCAGCAGCCTCTCAGGGTTCCACGAGCAGTACTTT. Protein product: CASSLSGFHEQYF.

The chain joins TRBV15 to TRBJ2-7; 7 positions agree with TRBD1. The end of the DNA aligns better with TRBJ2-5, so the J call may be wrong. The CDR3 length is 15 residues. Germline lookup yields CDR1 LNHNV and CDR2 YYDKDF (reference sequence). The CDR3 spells CATSSPYRGPETQYF. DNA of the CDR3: TGTGCCACCAGCAGTCCCTACAGGGGACCGGAGACCCAGTACTTC.

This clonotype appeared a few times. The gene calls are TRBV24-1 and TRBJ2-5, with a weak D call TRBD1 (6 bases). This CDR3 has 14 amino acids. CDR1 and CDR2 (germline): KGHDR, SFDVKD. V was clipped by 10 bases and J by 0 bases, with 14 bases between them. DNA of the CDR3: TGTGCCACAGCGGACAGCAACTACCAAGAGACCCAGTACTTC. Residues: CATADSNYQETQYF.

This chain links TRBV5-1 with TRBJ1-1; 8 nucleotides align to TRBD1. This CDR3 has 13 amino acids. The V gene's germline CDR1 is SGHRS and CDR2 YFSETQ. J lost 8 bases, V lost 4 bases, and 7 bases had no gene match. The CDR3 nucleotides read TGCGCCAGCAGCGCGGGACAGGCGAACGAAGCTTTCTTT. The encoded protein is CASSAGQANEAFF.

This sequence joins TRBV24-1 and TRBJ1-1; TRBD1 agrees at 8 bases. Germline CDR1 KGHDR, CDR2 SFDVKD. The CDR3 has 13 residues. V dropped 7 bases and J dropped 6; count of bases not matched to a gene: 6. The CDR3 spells CATSTQGGSEAFF. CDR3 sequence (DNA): TGTGCCACCAGCACACAGGGGGGCTCTGAAGCTTTCTTT.

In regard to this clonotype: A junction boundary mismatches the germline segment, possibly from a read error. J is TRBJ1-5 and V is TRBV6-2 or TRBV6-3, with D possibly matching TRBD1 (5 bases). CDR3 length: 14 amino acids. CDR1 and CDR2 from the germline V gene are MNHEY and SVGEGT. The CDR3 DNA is TGTGCCAGCAGTGACTCAGAGGGGAAACAGCCCCAGCATTTT. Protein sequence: CASSDSEGKQPQHF.

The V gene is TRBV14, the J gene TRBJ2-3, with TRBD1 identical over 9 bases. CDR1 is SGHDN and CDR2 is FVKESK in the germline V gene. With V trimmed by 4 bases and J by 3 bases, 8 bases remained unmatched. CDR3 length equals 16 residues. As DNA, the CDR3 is TGTGCCAGCAGCCCAGTCGGGACAGGGAGGACAGATACGCAGTATTTT. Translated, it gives CASSPVGTGRTDTQYF.

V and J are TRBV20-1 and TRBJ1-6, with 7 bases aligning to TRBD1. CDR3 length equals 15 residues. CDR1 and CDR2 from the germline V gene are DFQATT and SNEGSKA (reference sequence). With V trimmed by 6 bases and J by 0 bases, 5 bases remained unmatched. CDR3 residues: CSAPWDSSYNSPLHF. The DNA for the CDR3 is TGCAGTGCCCCATGGGACAGCTCCTATAATTCACCCCTCCACTTT.

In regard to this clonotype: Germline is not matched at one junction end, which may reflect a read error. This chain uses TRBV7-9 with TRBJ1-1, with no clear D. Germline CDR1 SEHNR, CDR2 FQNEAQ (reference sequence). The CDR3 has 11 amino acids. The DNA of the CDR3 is TGTTCCAGCAGCCCGAGCACTGAAGCTTTCTTT. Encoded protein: CSSSPSTEAFF.

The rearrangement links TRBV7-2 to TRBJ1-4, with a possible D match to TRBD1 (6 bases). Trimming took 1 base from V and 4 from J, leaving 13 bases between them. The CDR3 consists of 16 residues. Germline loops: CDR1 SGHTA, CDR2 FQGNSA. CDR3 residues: CASSLGAGGHNEKLFF. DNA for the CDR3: TGTGCCAGCAGCTTAGGGGCGGGGGGCCATAATGAAAAACTGTTTTTT.

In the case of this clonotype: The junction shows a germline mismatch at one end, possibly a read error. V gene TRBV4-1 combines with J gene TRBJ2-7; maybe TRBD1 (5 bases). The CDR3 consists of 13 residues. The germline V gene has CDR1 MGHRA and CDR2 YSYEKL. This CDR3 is CASNQVTGYEQYF. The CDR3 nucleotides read TGCGCCAGCAACCAAGTTACAGGCTACGAGCAGTACTTC.